This T cell receptor beta chain was obtained from a study of blood T cell repertoires in COVID-19. Method: immunoSEQ multiplex PCR; TCRdb's copy keeps in-frame clones and lacks some. This table has under 450,000 clones, about nine tenths appearing once. The receptor was isolated from a woman aged 40-49 years who had been exposed to COVID-19. Specimen: PBMCs or T cells enriched from blood (not recorded which).

Here the CDR3 DNA reads TGTGCCAGCTCACCAAAGGACAGGGTATATGGCTACACCTTC. Its protein product is CASSPKDRVYGYTF. The V gene is TRBV18, the J gene TRBJ1-2; 8 bases line up with TRBD1. V trimming: 2 bases; J trimming: 5 bases; junction bases outside the gene matches: 4. CDR3 size: 14 residues. Germline CDR1 is KGHSH and CDR2 is LQKENI.